This is a list of T cell receptor beta chains from one sample in a study of persistence of HIV-infected CD4 T cells. These receptors have no identified antigens. Profiled with immunoSEQ multiplex PCR; TCRdb holds only in-frame clones, not every one. The repertoire includes about 45,000 clones, approximately 90% of them detected once, and 3% to 3.5% sits in the top ten. The sequenced sample was CD4+ T cells sorted from PBMCs after roughly 18-hour stimulation, obtained from a patient who received antiretroviral therapy. These receptor sequences come from an adult woman with HIV who was CMV-seropositive. CDR3s include the opening cysteine and the closing phenylalanine or tryptophan. Each record gives: clone size, D gene, J gene, V gene, CDR3 protein, CDR3 DNA. D genes are given only for firm matches. The size of a clone is reported for some rows only, either as once, few or many, or as a class for expanded clones.

NA	NA	TRBJ1-4	TRBV3-1/TRBV3-2	CASKAGMPAEKLFF	TGTGCCAGCAAGGCGGGCATGCCCGCTGAAAAACTGTTTTTT
NA	TRBD2	TRBJ2-7	TRBV10-1	CASSGQGTSGRYEQYF	TGCGCCAGCAGTGGACAAGGGACTAGCGGGAGGTACGAGCAGTACTTC
NA	TRBD2	TRBJ2-7	TRBV19	CASSIAGLAGGSYEQYF	TGTGCCAGTAGTATAGCCGGACTAGCGGGAGGTTCCTACGAGCAGTACTTC
NA	TRBD1	TRBJ2-3	TRBV27	CASSLIRAGTGGADTQYF	TGTGCCAGCAGTTTAATTCGGGCGGGGACAGGGGGCGCAGATACGCAGTATTTT
once	TRBD1	TRBJ2-2	TRBV7-9	CASSLGQGDSGELFF	TGTGCCAGCAGCCTCGGACAGGGGGATTCCGGGGAGCTGTTTTTT
NA	NA	TRBJ2-5	TRBV9	CASSPISGPQETQYF	TGTGCCAGCAGTCCTATTAGCGGTCCTCAAGAGACCCAGTACTTC
NA	TRBD1	TRBJ1-5	TRBV30	CAWSPQDRGSFQPQHF	TGTGCCTGGAGTCCTCAGGACAGGGGAAGTTTCCAGCCCCAGCATTTT
NA	NA	TRBJ1-4	TRBV18	CASSPVNRVNEKLFF	TGTGCCAGCTCACCAGTGAACAGGGTTAATGAAAAACTGTTTTTT
once	NA	TRBJ2-7	TRBV2	CASSEGFYEQYF	TGTGCCAGCAGTGAGGGCTTCTACGAGCAGTACTTC
NA	TRBD1	TRBJ2-7	TRBV5-4	CASSIGTEYEQYF	TGTGCCAGCAGCATTGGGACAGAGTACGAGCAGTACTTC
NA	NA	TRBJ1-1	TRBV3-1/TRBV3-2	CASSQARQGTEAFF	TGTGCCAGCAGCCAAGCAAGGCAGGGAACTGAAGCTTTCTTT
NA	TRBD2	TRBJ2-3	TRBV2	CASKHPGLAGIDTQYF	TGTGCCAGCAAGCATCCGGGACTAGCGGGGATAGATACGCAGTATTTT
NA	TRBD1	TRBJ1-5	TRBV7-9	CASSPGQGGGQPQHF	TGTGCCAGCAGCCCGGGACAGGGAGGAGGTCAGCCCCAGCATTTT
NA	NA	TRBJ1-1	TRBV27	CASRRFSDRLNTEAFF	TGTGCCAGCAGACGATTCTCTGACAGGCTGAACACTGAAGCTTTCTTT
NA	NA	TRBJ2-2	TRBV10-3	CAIRMLIGPGELFF	TGTGCCATCAGGATGCTGATCGGGCCCGGGGAGCTGTTTTTT
NA	TRBD2	TRBJ2-1	TRBV7-3	CASSLVGLAAGNEQFF	TGTGCCAGCAGCTTAGTGGGACTAGCGGCAGGCAATGAGCAGTTCTTC
NA	NA	TRBJ2-5	TRBV24-1	CATAHSNQETQYF	TGTGCCACCGCGCACAGCAACCAAGAGACCCAGTACTTC
NA	TRBD1	TRBJ2-1	TRBV2	CASREGQGSYNEQFF	TGTGCCAGCAGAGAAGGACAGGGATCCTACAATGAGCAGTTCTTC
NA	TRBD1	TRBJ1-4	TRBV2	CASSPQGTGFMEKLFF	TGTGCCAGCAGTCCCCAGGGGACAGGGTTCATGGAAAAACTGTTTTTT
NA	TRBD1	TRBJ1-6	TRBV18	CASSLTGLGDSPLHF	TGTGCCAGCTCACTGACAGGGCTCGGAGATTCACCCCTCCACTTT
NA	NA	TRBJ2-4	TRBV19	CASSIVNAKNIQYF	TGTGCCAGTAGTATCGTCAACGCCAAAAACATTCAGTACTTC
NA	NA	TRBJ2-3	TRBV5-1	CASSQIRTDTQYF	TGCGCCAGCAGCCAGATCCGCACAGATACGCAGTATTTT
once	TRBD1	TRBJ1-1	TRBV10-3	CATKPGTDHTEAFF	TGTGCCACCAAACCCGGGACAGATCACACTGAAGCTTTCTTT
NA	NA	TRBJ2-4	TRBV12-3/TRBV12-4	CASSPGRGNIQYF	TGTGCCAGCAGTCCCGGACGGGGCAACATTCAGTACTTC
NA	NA	TRBJ1-2	TRBV30	CASYRAGYTF	TGTGCCTCCTACAGGGCTGGCTACACCTTC
once	TRBD1	TRBJ1-1	TRBV12-5	CASGLTQTGGVLAEAFF	TGTGCTAGTGGTTTGACCCAGACAGGGGGAGTTCTTGCTGAAGCTTTCTTT
NA	TRBD2	TRBJ2-7	TRBV30	CACRDGGIGGVREQYF	TGTGCCTGCCGGGACGGAGGGATTGGGGGGGTTAGGGAGCAGTACTTC
NA	NA	TRBJ2-3	TRBV18	CASSPFQTGAGRRTDTQYF	TGTGCCAGCTCACCTTTCCAAACAGGCGCCGGGAGAAGGACAGATACGCAGTATTTT
NA	TRBD1	TRBJ2-2	TRBV6-5	CASTLGQGISELFF	TGTGCCAGCACCTTAGGACAGGGGATTTCTGAGCTGTTTTTT
NA	TRBD2	TRBJ2-3	TRBV9	CASSVTSGSTDTQYF	TGTGCCAGCAGCGTTACTAGCGGTTCCACAGATACGCAGTATTTT
NA	NA	TRBJ1-4	TRBV6-6	CASRNSNEKLFF	TGTGCCAGCAGAAACTCTAATGAAAAACTGTTTTTT
NA	NA	TRBJ2-7	TRBV19	CASSMGGRSWEQYF	TGTGCCAGTAGTATGGGTGGGAGGTCCTGGGAGCAGTACTTC
NA	TRBD1	TRBJ2-4	TRBV7-8	CASSLGDREINIQYF	TGTGCCAGCAGCTTAGGCGACAGGGAGATAAACATTCAGTACTTC
NA	NA	TRBJ1-5	TRBV19	CAGGPAGPQHF	TGTGCCGGAGGGCCCGCTGGGCCCCAGCATTTT
NA	NA	TRBJ1-2	TRBV25-1	CASSQSKSYNYGYTF	TGTGCCAGCAGTCAAAGTAAAAGCTATAACTATGGCTACACCTTC